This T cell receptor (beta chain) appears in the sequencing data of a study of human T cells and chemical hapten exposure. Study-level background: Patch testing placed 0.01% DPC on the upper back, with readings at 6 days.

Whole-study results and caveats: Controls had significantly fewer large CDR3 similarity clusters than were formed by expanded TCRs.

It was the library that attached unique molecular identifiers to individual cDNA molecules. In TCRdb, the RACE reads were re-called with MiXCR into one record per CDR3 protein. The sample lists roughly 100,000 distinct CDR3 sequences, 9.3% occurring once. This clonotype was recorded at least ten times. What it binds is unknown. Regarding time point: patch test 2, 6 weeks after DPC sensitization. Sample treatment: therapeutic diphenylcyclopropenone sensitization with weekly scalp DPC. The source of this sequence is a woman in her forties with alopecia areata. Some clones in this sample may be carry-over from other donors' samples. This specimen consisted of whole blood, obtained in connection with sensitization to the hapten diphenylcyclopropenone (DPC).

CDR3: CASSPNMGGPRLGNEQFF. The CDR3 coding sequence is TGTGCCAGCAGCCCTAATATGGGGGGCCCCCGCCTGGGCAATGAGCAGTTCTTC. The chain links TRBV7-3 to TRBJ2-1, with D possibly being TRBD1 or TRBD2 (6 bases each). V was clipped by 5 bases and J by 6 bases, with 26 bases between them. CDR1 is SGHTA, CDR2 FQGTGA, per germline. This CDR3 is 18 amino acids long.